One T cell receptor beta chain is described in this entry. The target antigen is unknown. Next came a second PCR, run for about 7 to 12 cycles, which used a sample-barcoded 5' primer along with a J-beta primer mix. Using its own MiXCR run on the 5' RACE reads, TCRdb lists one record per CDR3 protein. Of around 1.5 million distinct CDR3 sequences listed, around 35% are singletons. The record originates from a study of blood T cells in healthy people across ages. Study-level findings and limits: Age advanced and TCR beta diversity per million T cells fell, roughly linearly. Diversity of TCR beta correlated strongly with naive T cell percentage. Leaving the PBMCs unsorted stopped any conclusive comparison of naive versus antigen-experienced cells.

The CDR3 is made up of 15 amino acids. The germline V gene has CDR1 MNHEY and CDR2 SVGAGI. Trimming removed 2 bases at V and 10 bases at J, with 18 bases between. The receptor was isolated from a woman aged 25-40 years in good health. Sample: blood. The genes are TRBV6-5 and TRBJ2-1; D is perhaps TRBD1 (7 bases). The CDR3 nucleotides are TGTGCCAGCAGTTACGGCAGGGGGGCCGGCCAGGAGCAGTTCTTC. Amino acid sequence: CASSYGRGAGQEQFF.